This T cell receptor beta chain emerged from a study of cytomegalovirus exposure and HLA in healthy donors. General observations from the study: An analysis done earlier found most TCR beta V segments productive about 90% or about 30% of the time. The authors later found TCR association rates varying by HLA locus, with DRB1 most and HLA-C fewest.

With 8 bases removed from V and 0 bases from J, the gap between germline ends came to 11 bases. Germline V gives CDR1 SGHAT, CDR2 FQNNGV. The CDR3 has 14 residues. Worth noting for this clone: Its antigen is unknown.

PCR primers comprised 60 Vbeta and 13 Jbeta primers. Clones were read by immunoSEQ multiplex PCR, and TCRdb kept only the in-frame ones, dropping some. This repertoire shows some 180,000 clones, roughly 74% found once; its top ten account for about 3%. The receptor was derived from a female donor in good health and CMV-seronegative. Input material: PBMCs. This rearrangement joins TRBV11-2 to TRBJ2-1; D gene unclear. CDR3 sequence (DNA): TGTGCCAGCGGATTAGCCGGCTCCTACAATGAGCAGTTCTTC. This translates into CASGLAGSYNEQFF.